The T cell receptor beta chain described here comes from a study of cytomegalovirus exposure and HLA in healthy donors. Study in general: HLA-typed donors were the source of 83 million or so unique TCRs held in an early data release.

Concerning this clone itself: Antigen specificity is unknown.

This PCR relied on a set of 60 Vbeta primers and 13 Jbeta primers. The repertoire was sequenced with immunoSEQ multiplex PCR; TCRdb's copy has only in-frame clones and lacks some. Among approximately 170,000 clones, around 72% were seen once, and the ten largest hold approximately 1.5%. The junction had 13 bases not matched to a gene; V was cut back by 5 bases and J by 6 bases. Germline lookup yields CDR1 SGHTA and CDR2 FQGNSA. The length of the CDR3 is 15 residues. Study-level findings and limits: Most subjects had HLA-A and HLA-B alleles reportedly predicted accurately by TCR beta sequences.

The V gene is TRBV7-2, the J gene TRBJ2-7, with 7 bases lining up with TRBD1. Sequencing input: PBMCs. This receptor was identified in a man in his fifties or sixties in good health and CMV-seronegative. The chain's CDR3 is CASSRDRVPFSEQYF. The CDR3 DNA sequence: TGTGCCAGCAGCCGTGACAGGGTTCCCTTTTCCGAGCAGTACTTC.